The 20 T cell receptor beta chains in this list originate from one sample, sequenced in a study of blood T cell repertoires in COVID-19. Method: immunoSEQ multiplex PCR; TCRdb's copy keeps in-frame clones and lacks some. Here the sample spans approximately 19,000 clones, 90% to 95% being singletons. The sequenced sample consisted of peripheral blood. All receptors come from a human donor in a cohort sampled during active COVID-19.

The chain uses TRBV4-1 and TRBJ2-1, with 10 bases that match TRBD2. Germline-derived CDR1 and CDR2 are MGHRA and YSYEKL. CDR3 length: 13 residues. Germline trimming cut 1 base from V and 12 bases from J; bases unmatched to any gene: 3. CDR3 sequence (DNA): TGCGCCAGCAGCCAAGTGTTAGCGGGAGGGCAGTTCTTC. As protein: CASSQVLAGGQFF.

The CDR3 loop is CASSRTGGLGYTF. Written as DNA, the CDR3 is TGTGCCAGTAGTCGGACAGGGGGTCTTGGCTACACCTTC. This chain links TRBV19 with TRBJ1-2; TRBD1 matches at 10 bases. CDR3 length: 13 amino acids. J gave up 7 bases and V 5 bases, and 4 bases lay outside the gene matches. Germline CDR1 reads LNHDA; CDR2 reads SQIVND (reference sequence).

As DNA, the CDR3 is TGTGCCAGCAGTTACTTCGGGGTGGGGGAGCAGTACTTC. It specifies CASSYFGVGEQYF. The V gene is TRBV6-2 or TRBV6-3, the J gene TRBJ2-7; the D gene is possibly TRBD2 (5 bases). CDR3 length: 13 amino acids. The germline CDR1 and CDR2 sequences are MNHEY and SVGEGT. Trimming left V 1 base short and J 7 bases short, with 11 bases between.

The CDR3 protein is CASSISEPDTQYF. CDR3 nucleotides: TGTGCCAGTAGTATCAGCGAGCCAGATACGCAGTATTTT. The chain is built from TRBV19 and TRBJ2-3; the D is unclear. The CDR3 totals 13 residues. From germline, CDR1 is LNHDA and CDR2 SQIVND (reference sequence). Deletions cut 3 bases from V and 4 bases from J, with 8 bases between.

This CDR3 reads CASSHERTSGSYEQYF. CDR3 DNA sequence: TGCGCCAGCAGCCACGAGAGGACTAGCGGGTCCTACGAGCAGTACTTC. The chain is built from TRBV4-1 and TRBJ2-7; 11 bases align to TRBD2. The CDR3 loop spans 16 amino acids. The germline V gene has CDR1 MGHRA and CDR2 YSYEKL. V lost 3 bases and J lost 1; bases outside the gene matches: 5.

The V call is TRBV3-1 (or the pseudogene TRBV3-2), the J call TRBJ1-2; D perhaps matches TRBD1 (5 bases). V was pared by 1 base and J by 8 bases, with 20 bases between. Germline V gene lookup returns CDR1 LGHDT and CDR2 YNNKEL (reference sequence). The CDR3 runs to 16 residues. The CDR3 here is CASSQVEGAAGRGYTF. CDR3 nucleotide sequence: TGTGCCAGCAGCCAAGTCGAAGGGGCGGCTGGGAGGGGCTACACCTTC.

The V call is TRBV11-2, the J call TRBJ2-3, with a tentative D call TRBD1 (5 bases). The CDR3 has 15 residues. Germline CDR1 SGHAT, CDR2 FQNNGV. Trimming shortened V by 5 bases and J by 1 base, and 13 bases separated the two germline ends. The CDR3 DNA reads TGTGCCAGCAGCCTTCCCAAGGGGCGCACAGATACGCAGTATTTT. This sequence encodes CASSLPKGRTDTQYF.

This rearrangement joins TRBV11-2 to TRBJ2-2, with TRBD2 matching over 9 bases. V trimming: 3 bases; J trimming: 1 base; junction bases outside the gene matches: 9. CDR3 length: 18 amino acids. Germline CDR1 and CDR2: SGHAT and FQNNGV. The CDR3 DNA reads TGTGCCAGCAGCTTTCTAGCGGGACCGAGAATGAACACCGGGGAGCTGTTTTTT. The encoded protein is CASSFLAGPRMNTGELFF.

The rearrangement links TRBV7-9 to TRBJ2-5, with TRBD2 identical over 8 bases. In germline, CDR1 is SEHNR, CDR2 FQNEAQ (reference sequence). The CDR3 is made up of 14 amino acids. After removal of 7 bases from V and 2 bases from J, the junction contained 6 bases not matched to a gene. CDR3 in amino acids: CASTHRGGQETQYF. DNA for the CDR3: TGTGCCAGCACTCATCGGGGGGGGCAAGAGACCCAGTACTTC.

In nucleotides, the CDR3 is TGTGCCTCACGGACTGGGAACTACAATGAGCAGTTCTTC. Its translation: CASRTGNYNEQFF. The rearrangement uses TRBV7-2 and TRBJ2-1; tentatively, D is TRBD2 (5 bases). V dropped 11 bases and J dropped 3 bases, with 14 bases sitting between them. CDR3 length: 13 residues. In germline, CDR1 is SGHTA, CDR2 FQGNSA.

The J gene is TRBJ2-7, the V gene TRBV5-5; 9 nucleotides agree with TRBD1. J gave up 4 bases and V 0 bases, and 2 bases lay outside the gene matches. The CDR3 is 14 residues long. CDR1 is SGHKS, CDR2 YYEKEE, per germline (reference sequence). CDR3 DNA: TGTGCCAGCAGCTTGGGGACAGGGGCATACGAGCAGTACTTC. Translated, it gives CASSLGTGAYEQYF.

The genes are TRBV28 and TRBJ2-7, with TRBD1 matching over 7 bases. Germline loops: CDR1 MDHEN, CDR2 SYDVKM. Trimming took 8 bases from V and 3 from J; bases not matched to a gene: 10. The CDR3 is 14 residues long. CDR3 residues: CASRLRGQYYEQYF. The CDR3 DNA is TGTGCCAGCCGGTTAAGGGGGCAATACTACGAGCAGTACTTC. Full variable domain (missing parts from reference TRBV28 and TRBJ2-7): DVKVTQSSRYLVKRTGEKVFLECVQDMDHENMFWYRQDPGLGLRLIYFSYDVKMKEKGDIPEGYSVSREKKERFSLILESASTNQTSMYLCASRLRGQYYEQYFGPGTRLTVT.

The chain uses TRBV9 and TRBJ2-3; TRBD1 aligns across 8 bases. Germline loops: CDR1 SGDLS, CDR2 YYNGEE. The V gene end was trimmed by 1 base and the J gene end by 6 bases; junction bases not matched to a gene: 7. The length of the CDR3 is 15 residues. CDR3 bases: TGTGCCAGCAGCGTATCGACAGGGGAGGCCGATACGCAGTATTTT. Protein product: CASSVSTGEADTQYF.

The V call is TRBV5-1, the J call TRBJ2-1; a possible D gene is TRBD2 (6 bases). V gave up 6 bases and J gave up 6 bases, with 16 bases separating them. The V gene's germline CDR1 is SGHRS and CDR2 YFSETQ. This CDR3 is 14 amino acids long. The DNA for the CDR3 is TGCGCCAGCACGAATACCCGGGGACTCAATGAGCAGTTCTTC. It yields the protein CASTNTRGLNEQFF.

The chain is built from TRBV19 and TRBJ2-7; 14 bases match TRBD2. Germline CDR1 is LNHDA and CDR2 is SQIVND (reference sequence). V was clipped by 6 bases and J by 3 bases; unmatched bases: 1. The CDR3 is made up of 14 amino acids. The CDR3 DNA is TGTGCCAGTAGAGGGACTAGCGGGAGCTACGAGCAGTACTTC. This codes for CASRGTSGSYEQYF.

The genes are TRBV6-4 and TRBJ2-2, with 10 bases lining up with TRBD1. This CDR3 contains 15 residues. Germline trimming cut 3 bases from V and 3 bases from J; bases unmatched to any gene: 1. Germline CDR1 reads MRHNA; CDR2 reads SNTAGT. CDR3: CASSEGTGDTGELFF. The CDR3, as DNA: TGTGCCAGCAGTGAAGGGACAGGGGACACCGGGGAGCTGTTTTTT.

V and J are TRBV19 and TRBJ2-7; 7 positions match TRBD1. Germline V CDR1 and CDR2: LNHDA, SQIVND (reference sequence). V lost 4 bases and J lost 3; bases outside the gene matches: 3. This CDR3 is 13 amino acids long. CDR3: CASSTAGGYEQYF. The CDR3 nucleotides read TGTGCCAGTAGTACCGCAGGGGGCTACGAGCAGTACTTC.

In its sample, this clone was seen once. CDR3 sequence reads: CASSDITRTSGNTIYF. The CDR3 nucleotides read TGTGCCAGCAGCGATATAACCCGGACTTCTGGAAACACCATATATTTT. The chain combines TRBV7-9 with TRBJ1-3, with D hard to call. V was pared by 5 bases and J by 1 base, with 15 bases between. The germline gives CDR1 SEHNR, CDR2 FQNEAQ (reference sequence). The CDR3 runs to 16 residues.

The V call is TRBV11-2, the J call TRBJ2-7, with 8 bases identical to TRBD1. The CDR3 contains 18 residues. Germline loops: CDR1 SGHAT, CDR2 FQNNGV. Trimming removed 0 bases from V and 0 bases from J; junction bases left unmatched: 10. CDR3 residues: CASSLELVWGQVSYEQYF. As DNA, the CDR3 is TGTGCCAGCAGCTTAGAGTTGGTATGGGGACAGGTCTCCTACGAGCAGTACTTC. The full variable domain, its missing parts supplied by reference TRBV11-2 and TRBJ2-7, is EAGVAQSPRYKIIEKRQSVAFWCNPISGHATLYWYQQILGQGPKLLIQFQNNGVVDDSQLPKDRFSAERLKGVDSTLKIQPAKLEDSAVYLCASSLELVWGQVSYEQYFGPGTRLTVT.

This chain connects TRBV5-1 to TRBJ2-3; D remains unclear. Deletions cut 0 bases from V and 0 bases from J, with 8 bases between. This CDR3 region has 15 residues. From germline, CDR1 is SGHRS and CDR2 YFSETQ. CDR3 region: CASSLAGASTDTQYF. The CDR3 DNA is TGCGCCAGCAGCTTGGCGGGTGCCAGCACAGATACGCAGTATTTT.